This is a list of T cell receptor beta chains from one sample in a study of HIV-infected patients and healthy controls. TCRdb used MiXCR to reprocess the 5' RACE reads, holding one entry per CDR3 protein. The data contain about 10,000 distinct CDR3 sequences, more than 9% of them singletons. The starting material was blood, obtained before antiretroviral therapy. The receptors originated from an adult with HIV infection. Both conserved end residues are part of each CDR3. Each record gives: CDR3 protein, D gene, V gene. A D gene is named only where the DNA matches it firmly.

CDR3 protein: CATSESSSSYNEQFF; D gene: .; V gene: TRBV19
CDR3 protein: CASSLLSQGRNEQYF; D gene: .; V gene: TRBV5-1
CDR3 protein: CASSSLRVRLASTDTQYF; D gene: .; V gene: TRBV27
CDR3 protein: CASSIQVVRMGTDTQYF; D gene: .; V gene: TRBV7-2
CDR3 protein: CASSYEVVNEQFF; D gene: .; V gene: TRBV6-6
CDR3 protein: CAWSPPWAANTGELFF; D gene: .; V gene: TRBV30
CDR3 protein: CASRGQARANVLTF; D gene: TRBD1; V gene: TRBV2
CDR3 protein: CASSVRTGMAGNTIYF; D gene: TRBD1; V gene: TRBV2
CDR3 protein: CASSGISGANVLTF; D gene: .; V gene: TRBV5-6
CDR3 protein: CASSPPGTGGSYTEAFF; D gene: TRBD1; V gene: TRBV18
CDR3 protein: CASSDIGMNTEAFF; D gene: .; V gene: TRBV9
CDR3 protein: CASSVADRAGANVLTF; D gene: .; V gene: TRBV9
CDR3 protein: CASSLCVKGGSSYNEQFF; D gene: .; V gene: TRBV7-8
CDR3 protein: CAIPGQGAANTEAFF; D gene: TRBD1; V gene: TRBV2
CDR3 protein: CASSPDATYEQYF; D gene: .; V gene: TRBV28
CDR3 protein: CASSYSGRLTDTQYF; D gene: .; V gene: TRBV6-5
CDR3 protein: CASSLTGFTDTQYF; D gene: .; V gene: TRBV7-6
CDR3 protein: CASSPGIFYGYTF; D gene: .; V gene: TRBV6-6
CDR3 protein: CASSHRATDTQYF; D gene: .; V gene: TRBV18
CDR3 protein: CASSLNEGNSPLHF; D gene: .; V gene: TRBV12-3/TRBV12-4